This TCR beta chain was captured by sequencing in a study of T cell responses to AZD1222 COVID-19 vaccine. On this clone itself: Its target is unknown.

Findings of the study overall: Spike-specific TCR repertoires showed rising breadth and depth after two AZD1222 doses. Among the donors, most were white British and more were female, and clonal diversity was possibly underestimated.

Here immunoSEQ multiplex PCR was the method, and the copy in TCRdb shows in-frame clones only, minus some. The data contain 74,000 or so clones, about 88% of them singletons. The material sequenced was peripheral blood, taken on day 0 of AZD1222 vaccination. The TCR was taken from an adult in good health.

The chain's CDR3 is CARTRGDTIYF. The CDR3, as DNA: TGTGCCAGAACCAGGGGCGACACCATATATTTT. This rearrangement joins TRBV5-4 to TRBJ1-3; a possible D gene is TRBD1 (6 bases). Germline V lookup: CDR1 SGHNT, CDR2 YYREEE (reference sequence). The CDR3 has 11 amino acids. V lost 8 bases to trimming and J lost 8 bases, with 11 bases between them. The full variable domain, in which reference TRBV5-4 and TRBJ1-3 provide the parts outside the CDR3, is ETGVTQSPTHLIKTRGQQVTLRCSSQSGHNTVSWYQQALGQGPQFIFQYYREEENGRGNFPPRFSGLQFPNYSSELNVNALELDDSALYLCARTRGDTIYFGEGSWLTVV.